These T cell receptor beta chains were read from a single sample in a study of response to subunit inactivated influenza vaccine. TCRdb reanalysed the RT-PCR reads using MiXCR and keeps one entry per CDR3 protein. The sample holds about 310,000 distinct CDR3 sequences, about 20% seen once. Sequences were derived from PBMCs from blood, sampled about 20 months after vaccination. All receptors derive from a man between 50 and 70 years old who received an inactivated influenza vaccine. Both conserved end residues are part of each CDR3. The D gene is left open where the match is weak. The size field is filled for only some rows; it gives once, few, many or a size class.

J: TRBJ2-7
D: .
V: TRBV29-1
size: few
DNA: TGCAGCGCTGGGGGAGCGGTGAAGGACAACGAGCAGTACTTC
CDR3: CSAGGAVKDNEQYF

J: TRBJ2-5
D: .
V: TRBV6-2/TRBV6-3
size: few
DNA: TGTGCCAGCAGAAGGCAGGGTGGAGAGACCCAGTACTTC
CDR3: CASRRQGGETQYF

J: TRBJ1-2
D: TRBD1
V: TRBV6-2/TRBV6-3
size: few
DNA: TGTGCCAGCAGTTCCACGCGACAGGGGAGGAGTGGTGGCTACACCTTC
CDR3: CASSSTRQGRSGGYTF

J: TRBJ1-4
D: TRBD1
V: TRBV28
size: .
DNA: TGTGCCAGCAGCGACAGGGGGCCTAATGAAAAACTGTTTTTT
CDR3: CASSDRGPNEKLFF

J: TRBJ1-1
D: .
V: TRBV2
size: few
DNA: TGTGCCAGCCTACAGTACACTGAAGCTTTCTTT
CDR3: CASLQYTEAFF

J: TRBJ2-7
D: .
V: TRBV6-1
size: .
DNA: TGTGCCAGCAGGGACTACGAGCAGTACTTC
CDR3: CASRDYEQYF

J: TRBJ2-3
D: TRBD2
V: TRBV28
size: .
DNA: TGTGCCAGCAGTCCCCCCCTAGCGGGAGTGTTTAGCACAGATACGCAGTATTTT
CDR3: CASSPPLAGVFSTDTQYF

J: TRBJ1-5
D: .
V: TRBV4-3
size: .
DNA: TGCGCCAGCAGCCAAGACAGGGTAAGCAATCAGCCCCAGCATTTT
CDR3: CASSQDRVSNQPQHF

J: TRBJ2-5
D: .
V: TRBV7-2
size: few
DNA: TGTGCCAGCAGCTTAGCGCTGGGGCTAGTTGAAGAGACCCAGTACTTC
CDR3: CASSLALGLVEETQYF

J: TRBJ2-1
D: .
V: TRBV7-9
size: .
DNA: TGTGCCAGCAGCAAAGGGGGTTACGGTTACAATGAGCAGTTCTTC
CDR3: CASSKGGYGYNEQFF

J: TRBJ1-1
D: .
V: TRBV29-1
size: .
DNA: TGCAGCGTTGATCGGGGGTCGAATCGGCCTTTCTTT
CDR3: CSVDRGSNRPFF

J: TRBJ2-1
D: TRBD2
V: TRBV11-2
size: .
DNA: TGTGCCAGCAGCCCAGGGACTAGCGGGAGTTCTGGTGAGCAGTTCTTC
CDR3: CASSPGTSGSSGEQFF

J: TRBJ1-5
D: .
V: TRBV28
size: few
DNA: TGTGCCAGCAGGGCGGGGTTAGGACAGCCCCAGCATTTT
CDR3: CASRAGLGQPQHF

J: TRBJ1-1
D: .
V: TRBV12-3/TRBV12-4
size: few
DNA: TGTGCCAGCAGTCTAGGGGGTAGGACCACTGAAGCTTTCTTT
CDR3: CASSLGGRTTEAFF

J: TRBJ1-1
D: .
V: TRBV20-1
size: .
DNA: TGCAGTGCTTTCACAGAGAACACTGAAGCTTTCTTT
CDR3: CSAFTENTEAFF

J: TRBJ1-1
D: .
V: TRBV29-1
size: few
DNA: TGCAGCGTTGAACCCCGACAGTCGAACACTGAAGCTTTCTTT
CDR3: CSVEPRQSNTEAFF

J: TRBJ2-1
D: TRBD1
V: TRBV29-1
size: .
DNA: TGCAGCGCCCAGGTCGGGACAGGGACCTACAATGAGCAGTTCTTC
CDR3: CSAQVGTGTYNEQFF

J: TRBJ2-7
D: TRBD1
V: TRBV12-3/TRBV12-4
size: few
DNA: TGTGCCAGCAGTCCAGGCGGGACAGGGCCCTACGAGCAGTACTTC
CDR3: CASSPGGTGPYEQYF

J: TRBJ2-7
D: .
V: TRBV11-2
size: .
DNA: TGTGCCAGCAGCTTAAGCTACTTTTACGAGCAGTACTTC
CDR3: CASSLSYFYEQYF

J: TRBJ2-1
D: TRBD1
V: TRBV7-9
size: .
DNA: TGTGCCAGCAGCCCTCAGACAGGGGAAGCCTACAATGAGCAGTTCTTC
CDR3: CASSPQTGEAYNEQFF

J: TRBJ1-4
D: .
V: TRBV12-3/TRBV12-4
size: many
DNA: TGTGCCAGCAGTTTAGGAGATGAAAAACTGTTTTTT
CDR3: CASSLGDEKLFF

J: TRBJ2-1
D: .
V: TRBV10-3
size: few
DNA: TGTGCCATCAGTGAAGGGCGGAGCAATGAGCAGTTCTTC
CDR3: CAISEGRSNEQFF

J: TRBJ2-1
D: TRBD2
V: TRBV7-6
size: .
DNA: TGTGCCAGCAGCGGTAGCGGGAGAGAGCAGTTCTTC
CDR3: CASSGSGREQFF

J: TRBJ2-7
D: .
V: TRBV11-1
size: few
DNA: TGTGCCAGCAGCTCCACCCGGGACTCACAAGACTACGAGCAGTACTTC
CDR3: CASSSTRDSQDYEQYF

J: TRBJ2-7
D: TRBD1
V: TRBV6-2/TRBV6-3
size: few
DNA: TGTGCCACCTCACTAACCCGGACAGGGCCTTTTGAGCAGTACTTC
CDR3: CATSLTRTGPFEQYF

J: TRBJ1-3
D: .
V: TRBV7-9
size: few
DNA: TGTGCCAGCAGCTTACCCATCGAGGGGACCATATATTTT
CDR3: CASSLPIEGTIYF

J: TRBJ1-1
D: .
V: TRBV7-9
size: .
DNA: TGTGCCAGCAGCTTAAAACAGAATACTGAAGCTTTCTTT
CDR3: CASSLKQNTEAFF

J: TRBJ1-1
D: TRBD1
V: TRBV5-1
size: few
DNA: TGCGCCAGCAGCTGGGACAGGGGGAACAGGAACACTGAAGCTTTCTTT
CDR3: CASSWDRGNRNTEAFF

J: TRBJ2-5
D: TRBD2
V: TRBV7-2
size: .
DNA: TGTGCCAGCAGCTTAGTCGGGAGGGCCCCAGAGACCCAGTACTTC
CDR3: CASSLVGRAPETQYF

J: TRBJ2-1
D: TRBD2
V: TRBV6-5
size: few
DNA: TGTGCCAGCAGTTACGGCGGGGGGGCATTGAATGAGCAGTTCTTC
CDR3: CASSYGGGALNEQFF

J: TRBJ2-3
D: .
V: TRBV12-3/TRBV12-4
size: .
DNA: TGTGCCAGCAGCCAATCAAGCCTGGCAGATACGCAGTATTTT
CDR3: CASSQSSLADTQYF

J: TRBJ2-3
D: .
V: TRBV20-1
size: .
DNA: TGCAGTGCTAGAGATTCCGGGGGCACAGATACGCAGTATTTT
CDR3: CSARDSGGTDTQYF

J: TRBJ2-1
D: TRBD2
V: TRBV12-3/TRBV12-4
size: few
DNA: TGTGCCAGCAGTATTAGCGGGCAGCTTGGCGATGAGCAGTTCTTC
CDR3: CASSISGQLGDEQFF

J: TRBJ2-3
D: .
V: TRBV18
size: .
DNA: TGTGCCAGCTCACCACCGGCCCTGAAGAGGGGCCAGTCTTCTACTAGCACAGATACGCAGTATTTT
CDR3: CASSPPALKRGQSSTSTDTQYF

J: TRBJ2-7
D: TRBD2
V: TRBV7-7
size: .
DNA: TGTGCCAGCAGGTTCCGGATGTTGGCTAGCGGAAACTACGAGCAGTACTTC
CDR3: CASRFRMLASGNYEQYF

J: TRBJ2-5
D: .
V: TRBV5-4
size: few
DNA: TGTGCCAGCAGCTTGCGGGGTCGAGAGACCCAGTACTTC
CDR3: CASSLRGRETQYF

J: TRBJ1-2
D: .
V: TRBV29-1
size: few
DNA: TGCAGCGTATCAGGGGACTATGGCTACACCTTC
CDR3: CSVSGDYGYTF

J: TRBJ2-7
D: TRBD2
V: TRBV6-2/TRBV6-3
size: few
DNA: TGTGCCAGCAGTTACAGGTCTAGCGGGACCCGAGGGGCCTACGAGCAGTACTTC
CDR3: CASSYRSSGTRGAYEQYF

J: TRBJ1-3
D: .
V: TRBV4-3
size: many
DNA: TGCGCCAGCAGCCAAGGATCCACTGGAAACACCATATATTTT
CDR3: CASSQGSTGNTIYF

J: TRBJ2-3
D: .
V: TRBV11-2
size: few
DNA: TGTGCCAGCAGCTTAGGGGGGGTGGAGCGGTACACAGATACGCAGTATTTT
CDR3: CASSLGGVERYTDTQYF

J: TRBJ1-1
D: .
V: TRBV2
size: .
DNA: TGTGCCAGCAGTGTGACCGAGAGTTTGACTGAAGCTTTCTTT
CDR3: CASSVTESLTEAFF